These 28 T cell receptor beta chains originate from one sample sequenced in a study of cytomegalovirus exposure and HLA in healthy donors. The PCR was carried out with 60 Vbeta primers and 13 Jbeta primers. Assay: immunoSEQ multiplex PCR; the TCRdb copy retains only in-frame clones and omits some. The data show some 86,000 clones, just over 65% seen once. The sequenced sample was PBMCs. Receptors originate from a man aged 25-45 years in good health and CMV-seronegative.

This chain uses TRBV7-8 with TRBJ2-7; D is possibly TRBD2 (6 bases). Germline assignment: CDR1 SGHVS and CDR2 FQNEAQ. The CDR3 length is 15 residues. Trimming cost V 5 bases and J 2 bases, with 16 bases left between them. CDR3 sequence: CASSPSPGLTYEQYF. The CDR3 coding sequence is TGTGCCAGCAGCCCGAGCCCGGGACTCACCTACGAGCAGTACTTC. The entire variable domain, with the rest obtained from reference TRBV7-8 and TRBJ2-7, is as follows: GAGVSQSPRYKVAKRGQDVALRCDPISGHVSLFWYQQALGQGPEFLTYFQNEAQLDKSGLPSDRFFAERPEGSVSTLKIQRTQQEDSAVYLCASSPSPGLTYEQYFGPGTRLTVT.

The V gene is TRBV28, the J gene TRBJ2-7; D remains unclear. Germline CDR1 reads MDHEN; CDR2 reads SYDVKM. The CDR3 covers 13 residues. Trimming left V 5 bases short and J 2 bases short, with 10 bases between. The CDR3 sequence: CASSQPGAYEQYF. CDR3 bases: TGTGCCAGCAGTCAACCCGGTGCCTACGAGCAGTACTTC.

The genes are TRBV2 and TRBJ2-1; 8 bases match TRBD2. CDR1 SNHLY and CDR2 FYNNEI come from the germline V gene. The CDR3 loop spans 17 amino acids. Losses at the gene ends were 6 bases for V and 7 bases for J; bases not matched to a gene: 17. The CDR3 loop reads CASSPPPSGQYRNEQFF. For the CDR3, the DNA is TGTGCCAGCAGCCCCCCCCCTAGCGGGCAGTATCGGAATGAGCAGTTCTTC.

The chain combines TRBV9 with TRBJ2-3; no clear D gene. This CDR3 contains 12 residues. Germline-derived CDR1 and CDR2 are SGDLS and YYNGEE. Trimming left V 0 bases short and J 5 bases short, with 4 bases between. CDR3 region: CASSVAGDTQYF. CDR3 bases: TGTGCCAGCAGCGTAGCGGGAGATACGCAGTATTTT.

The CDR3 reads CASSRQGGNQPQHF. For the CDR3, the DNA is TGTGCCAGCAGCCGACAGGGGGGCAATCAGCCCCAGCATTTT. This chain uses TRBV5-4 with TRBJ1-5; 9 bases agree with TRBD1. The ends lost 4 bases at V and 2 bases at J; junction bases unmatched: 1. Germline values: CDR1 SGHNT, CDR2 YYREEE (reference sequence). CDR3 length: 14 residues.

The chain links TRBV7-9 to TRBJ2-7; TRBD2 agrees at 9 bases. V shed 8 bases, J shed 5 bases, and the junction held 10 bases outside the gene matches. The CDR3 is 14 residues long. Germline CDR1 and CDR2: SEHNR and FQNEAQ (reference sequence). CDR3 sequence reads: CASRSAGGFDEQYF. In DNA, the CDR3 is TGTGCCAGCCGGTCGGCGGGAGGGTTCGACGAGCAGTACTTC.

This clone has a handful of counts. The chain combines TRBV7-2 with TRBJ1-2; the D gene is possibly TRBD1 (6 bases). The length of the CDR3 is 14 residues. Per germline, CDR1 SGHTA and CDR2 FQGNSA. Trimming took off 5 bases at V and 4 bases at J, with 14 bases between the two ends. The CDR3 protein is CASSPNRGGYGYTF. For the CDR3, the DNA is TGTGCCAGCAGCCCTAATAGGGGGGGCTATGGCTACACCTTC.

This clone was seen a few times. V is TRBV4-1 and J is TRBJ2-1; 8 nucleotides line up with TRBD2. Trimming at V came to 6 bases and at J to 0 bases, leaving 7 bases not matched to a gene. The germline CDR1 and CDR2 sequences are MGHRA and YSYEKL. CDR3 size: 16 residues. The CDR3 region has the DNA TGCGCCAGCAGACGGACTAGCTTTAGCTCCTACAATGAGCAGTTCTTC. Protein sequence: CASRRTSFSSYNEQFF.

This chain links TRBV11-1 with TRBJ1-1; tentatively, D is TRBD1 (5 bases). CDR1 is SGHAT, CDR2 FQDESV, per germline (reference sequence). The CDR3 is 12 amino acids. Trimming removed 1 base at V and 7 bases at J, with 7 bases between. The DNA for the CDR3 is TGTGCCAGCAGCTTAGGGACACTTGAAGCTTTCTTT. Protein: CASSLGTLEAFF.

V and J are TRBV27 and TRBJ2-7; D is ambiguous. CDR1 and CDR2 (germline): MNHEY, SMNVEV (reference sequence). CDR3 length: 15 amino acids. The germline V and J ends were trimmed by 3 bases and 0 bases, with 12 bases remaining between them. The CDR3 DNA sequence: TGTGCCAGCAGTTTCACTACCATCGCCTCCTACGAGCAGTACTTC. Translating it yields CASSFTTIASYEQYF.

The V gene is TRBV18, the J gene TRBJ1-3; TRBD1 agrees at 8 bases. The CDR3 totals 15 residues. The J segment lost 4 bases and the V segment lost 3 bases, leaving 5 bases of the junction unmatched. Germline-derived CDR1 and CDR2 are KGHSH and LQKENI. The DNA for the CDR3 is TGTGCCAGCTCACCCACGACAGGGGAAGGAAACACCATATATTTT. Its translation is CASSPTTGEGNTIYF.

CDR3 sequence: CAISESRLAGGTGELFF. CDR3 in DNA: TGTGCCATCAGTGAGTCCCGACTAGCCGGGGGAACCGGGGAGCTGTTTTTT. The J gene is TRBJ2-2, the V gene TRBV10-3; the match to TRBD2 covers 7 bases. The CDR3 is made up of 17 amino acids. The V and J ends lost 0 bases and 5 bases, in that order; junction bases with no gene match: 9. Germline V gene sequence: CDR1 ENHRY, CDR2 SYGVKD.

The chain uses TRBV7-9 and TRBJ2-1, with unresolved D. Trimming took off 5 bases at V and 0 bases at J, with 11 bases between the two ends. This CDR3 is built from 15 residues. Germline-derived CDR1 and CDR2 are SEHNR and FQNEAQ (reference sequence). CDR3: CASSASGNSYNEQFF. The CDR3 nucleotides read TGTGCCAGCAGCGCTTCCGGTAACTCCTACAATGAGCAGTTCTTC.

CDR3 nucleotides: TGCGCCAGCAGCCAAGAACCTACAGCGGGGGCGGATGAGCAGTTCTTC. Translating it yields CASSQEPTAGADEQFF. The chain uses TRBV4-1 and TRBJ2-1, with TRBD2 matching over 8 bases. Germline CDR1 MGHRA, CDR2 YSYEKL. There are 16 residues in the CDR3. The V gene end was trimmed by 0 bases and the J gene end by 8 bases; junction bases not matched to a gene: 9.

The genes are TRBV6-6 and TRBJ2-4, with 9 bases matching TRBD2. Trimming took 7 bases from V and 6 from J; bases not matched to a gene: 10. The germline gives CDR1 MNHNY, CDR2 SVGAGI (reference sequence). This CDR3 spans 15 amino acids. CDR3 nucleotides: TGTGCCAGCACTCCTCTAGCGGGGAACGGAAACATTCAGTACTTC. It is translated as CASTPLAGNGNIQYF.

This chain links TRBV2 with TRBJ1-2; 8 bases fit TRBD1. The V segment lost 5 bases and the J segment 2 bases; nucleotides outside the gene matches: 7. The CDR3 contains 15 residues. The germline gives CDR1 SNHLY, CDR2 FYNNEI. The CDR3 loop reads CASSKSTGANYGYTF. DNA of the CDR3: TGTGCCAGCAGTAAATCGACAGGGGCGAACTATGGCTACACCTTC. Together with reference TRBV2 and TRBJ1-2, the CDR3 gives the full variable domain: EPEVTQTPSHQVTQMGQEVILRCVPISNHLYFYWYRQILGQKVEFLVSFYNNEISEKSEIFDDQFSVERPDGSNFTLKIRSTKLEDSAMYFCASSKSTGANYGYTFGSGTRLTVV.

The rearrangement links TRBV5-1 to TRBJ1-1; tentative D call: TRBD1 (5 bases). The V end lost 0 bases, the J end lost 1 base, and 16 bases lay between the germline ends. This CDR3 is 17 amino acids long. Per germline, CDR1 SGHRS and CDR2 YFSETQ. The CDR3 protein is CASSLVPGLNSNTEAFF. CDR3 coding DNA: TGCGCCAGCAGCTTGGTCCCGGGACTAAATTCGAACACTGAAGCTTTCTTT.

This CDR3 reads CASSPRAANTGELFF. CDR3 bases: TGTGCCAGCAGCCCCAGGGCGGCTAACACCGGGGAGCTGTTTTTT. The chain carries TRBV7-9 and TRBJ2-2; D possibly corresponds to TRBD1 (5 bases). Trimming left V 5 bases short and J 2 bases short, with 12 bases between. Germline V gives CDR1 SEHNR, CDR2 FQNEAQ (reference sequence). The CDR3 totals 15 residues.

The V gene is TRBV5-1, the J gene TRBJ2-5; 8 bases fit TRBD1. With V trimmed by 0 bases and J by 3 bases, 13 bases remained unmatched. This CDR3 has 18 amino acids. CDR1 and CDR2 from the germline V gene are SGHRS and YFSETQ. In DNA, the CDR3 is TGCGCCAGCAGCTTGGCTGGGAAGACAGGGGCCGTTGAAGAGACCCAGTACTTC. This translates into CASSLAGKTGAVEETQYF.

In its sample, this clone was seen a few times. V gene TRBV19 combines with J gene TRBJ1-4; the D gene is possibly TRBD1 (5 bases). The V end lost 3 bases, the J end lost 7 bases, and 15 bases lay between the germline ends. This CDR3 has 15 amino acids. The germline V gene encodes CDR1 LNHDA and CDR2 SQIVND (reference sequence). As DNA, the CDR3 is TGTGCCAGTAGTATTCAGGGTTCGTTGAGTGAAAAACTGTTTTTT. It specifies CASSIQGSLSEKLFF.

This clone appeared once. This chain uses TRBV6-1 with TRBJ1-1; D is ambiguous. The germline V gene encodes CDR1 MNHNS and CDR2 SASEGT. V was clipped by 7 bases and J by 0 bases, with 12 bases between them. The CDR3 runs to 14 residues. This CDR3 is CASTHFSVNTEAFF. The CDR3, as DNA: TGTGCCAGCACCCACTTTAGCGTGAACACTGAAGCTTTCTTT.

The gene calls are TRBV29-1 and TRBJ1-1; D may be TRBD1 (5 bases). The CDR3 spans 12 residues. V gave up 0 bases and J gave up 7 bases, with 9 bases separating them. The germline V gene encodes CDR1 SQVTM and CDR2 ANQGSEA. The CDR3 loop reads CSVEDPGGEAFF. CDR3 bases: TGCAGCGTTGAAGATCCGGGGGGTGAAGCTTTCTTT.

This clone occurred a few times. This chain links TRBV9 with TRBJ1-1; maybe TRBD1 (6 bases). Trimming took off 0 bases at V and 8 bases at J, with 17 bases between the two ends. This CDR3 comprises 15 residues. CDR1 is SGDLS, CDR2 YYNGEE, per germline. The CDR3 protein is CASSVVERIGTEAFF. The CDR3 coding sequence is TGTGCCAGCAGCGTAGTTGAGAGAATAGGGACAGAAGCTTTCTTT.

The V and J genes are TRBV5-1 and TRBJ1-5; possibly TRBD1 for D (6 bases). Looked up from germline, CDR1 is SGHRS and CDR2 is YFSETQ. Trimming stripped 0 bases from V and 4 bases from J, with 11 bases between. CDR3 size: 15 residues. For the CDR3, the DNA is TGCGCCAGCAGCTTGGGGCAGGGGTGGAATCAGCCCCAGCATTTT. This translates into CASSLGQGWNQPQHF.

This chain links TRBV5-1 with TRBJ2-7; tentatively, D is TRBD1 (6 bases). The germline V gene encodes CDR1 SGHRS and CDR2 YFSETQ. The CDR3 spans 15 residues. The ends were cut back, 2 bases at V and 0 bases at J, with 12 bases in the middle. The chain's CDR3 is CASSFPGQLSYEQYF. CDR3 sequence (DNA): TGCGCCAGCAGCTTTCCGGGACAACTCTCCTACGAGCAGTACTTC.

The chain links TRBV9 to TRBJ2-2, with D unresolved. Germline CDR1 is SGDLS and CDR2 is YYNGEE. This CDR3 region has 19 residues. V was shortened by 3 bases and J by 0 bases, with 21 bases between the two germline ends. This CDR3 is CASSEHPPSVISNTGELFF. The CDR3 DNA reads as TGTGCCAGCAGCGAACACCCCCCTAGTGTGATTTCGAACACCGGGGAGCTGTTTTTT.

The chain employs TRBV6-1 and TRBJ2-1, with 9 bases that match TRBD1. Trimming removed 6 bases from V and 10 bases from J; junction bases left unmatched: 13. The CDR3 length is 15 residues. CDR1 and CDR2 (germline): MNHNS, SASEGT. This chain's CDR3 is CASRSSGTGIGEQFF. The CDR3 bases are TGTGCCAGCAGATCCTCCGGGACAGGGATCGGGGAGCAGTTCTTC.

There are a few counts of this clone. The chain recombines TRBV30 with TRBJ1-3; no reliable D call. Germline V CDR1 and CDR2: GTSNPN, SVGIG (reference sequence). The CDR3 is made up of 13 amino acids. V lost 2 bases to trimming and J lost 8 bases, with 13 bases between them. The DNA for the CDR3 is TGTGCCTGGAGTAGGAGGGAACGTGACACCATATATTTT. Translating it yields CAWSRRERDTIYF.